Listed below are T cell receptor beta chains from one sample, sequenced in a study of shared clonotypes between healthy human individuals. Sequencing used immunoSEQ multiplex PCR; TCRdb keeps in-frame clones, though not all of them. The table lists 950,000 to 1,200,000 clones, 70% to 80% of them singletons, with approximately 0.9% in the top ten. The sequenced sample consisted of memory CD4+ T cells from PBMCs. The receptors derive from a young man in good health. Some clones in this sample may be carry-over from other donors' samples. The CDR3 runs from the conserved cysteine through the conserved F or W. Each record gives: CDR3 length, V gene, clone size, D gene, J gene, CDR3 DNA, CDR3 protein. The D gene is left open where the match is weak. Size is stated for part of the rows, as once, few or many counts, or as a class when the clone is expanded.

>15|TRBV5-1|NA|NA|TRBJ2-3
TGCGCCAGCAGTTGGGGACGCGCTGGCACAGATACGCAGTATTTT
CASSWGRAGTDTQYF
>17|TRBV18|NA|TRBD2|TRBJ2-2
TGTGCCAGCTCACCGCCAAGTAGCGGGAGTAAGGCCGGGGAGCTGTTTTTT
CASSPPSSGSKAGELFF
>16|TRBV5-1|NA|TRBD2|TRBJ2-7
TGCGCCAGCAGCTTGACCGGGACTAGCTTTATCTACGAGCAGTACTTC
CASSLTGTSFIYEQYF
>13|TRBV2|NA|NA|TRBJ2-1
TGTGCCAGCAGTGATGAGGTAGCGGTTGAGCAGTTCTTC
CASSDEVAVEQFF
>14|TRBV7-9|NA|TRBD2|TRBJ2-1
TGTGCCAGCAACTTACTAGCGGGGTACAATGAGCAGTTCTTC
CASNLLAGYNEQFF
>15|TRBV28|NA|NA|TRBJ1-1
TGTGCCAGCAGTTTTGCGGGGATTGGGGGCACTGAAGCTTTCTTT
CASSFAGIGGTEAFF
>15|TRBV6-5|NA|TRBD1|TRBJ1-1
TGTGCCAGCGGGAACTCACAGGGGGTGTACACTGAAGCTTTCTTT
CASGNSQGVYTEAFF
>16|TRBV5-1|NA|NA|TRBJ2-1
TGCGCCAGCAGCACGACGGGGGCGGACGGCTACAATGAGCAGTTCTTC
CASSTTGADGYNEQFF
>12|TRBV29-1|NA|TRBD1|TRBJ1-4
TGCAGCGTCGGACAGGGGAAGGGAGAACTGTTTTTT
CSVGQGKGELFF
>15|TRBV7-9|NA|NA|TRBJ2-3
TGTGCCAGCAGCTTAGCGCGCGGGAGCACAGATACGCAGTATTTT
CASSLARGSTDTQYF
>14|TRBV28|NA|NA|TRBJ1-5
TGTGCCAGCGGACGGTCCTTTAGCAATCAGCCCCAGCATTTT
CASGRSFSNQPQHF
>11|TRBV5-5|NA|NA|TRBJ2-1
TGTGCCAGCAGCGCCTACTATGAGCAGTTCTTC
CASSAYYEQFF
>13|TRBV5-6|NA|NA|TRBJ2-1
TGTGCCAGCAGCAAAGACCCGAGCAATGAGCAGTTCTTC
CASSKDPSNEQFF
>14|TRBV2|NA|NA|TRBJ2-3
TGTGCCAGCACTCTCGTGTCTAGCACAGATACGCAGTATTTT
CASTLVSSTDTQYF
>14|TRBV29-1|NA|NA|TRBJ2-7
TGCAGCGTTGGGACAGCGGGCTGGCCTTACGAGCAGTACTTC
CSVGTAGWPYEQYF
>13|TRBV30|NA|NA|TRBJ2-7
TGTGCCTGGAGATCCGGACGCTCCTACGAGCAGTACTTC
CAWRSGRSYEQYF
>11|TRBV28|NA|NA|TRBJ2-6
TGTGCCAGCAGTTCTCATTACGTCCTGACTTTC
CASSSHYVLTF
>17|TRBV5-1|NA|TRBD1|TRBJ2-5
TGCGCCAGCAGTTTCTCCCCGGGACAGGGGGCTGAGGAGACCCAGTACTTC
CASSFSPGQGAEETQYF
>13|TRBV28|once|NA|TRBJ2-7
TGTGCCAGCGTGGGGGGCACCTCCTACGAGCAGTACTTC
CASVGGTSYEQYF
>19|TRBV4-1|NA|NA|TRBJ1-2
TGCGCCAGCAGCCAAGAAAGTCAGACGGAATCCAACCTAAACTATGGCTACACCTTC
CASSQESQTESNLNYGYTF
>15|TRBV27|NA|TRBD1|TRBJ1-1
TGTGCCAGCAGCCTTTCGGGACAGGGGCACACTGAAGCTTTCTTT
CASSLSGQGHTEAFF
>11|TRBV21-1|NA|NA|TRBJ2-1
TGTGCCAGCAGCGATAGCGGTGAGCAGTTCTTC
CASSDSGEQFF
>14|TRBV9|once|NA|TRBJ1-2
TGTGCCAGCAGCGTAACGAGCCGCAACTATGGCTACACCTTC
CASSVTSRNYGYTF
>15|TRBV7-2|NA|TRBD2|TRBJ2-3
TGTGCCAGCAGCTTAGAGGGAGGGCAGGCAGATACGCAGTATTTT
CASSLEGGQADTQYF
>15|TRBV7-8|few|TRBD1|TRBJ1-5
TGTGCCAGCAGCCCGTGGACAGGAATGAATCAGCCCCAGCATTTT
CASSPWTGMNQPQHF
>13|TRBV7-8|once|NA|TRBJ2-2
TGTGCCAGCAGCTCACAGGGAGGCGGGGAGCTGTTTTTT
CASSSQGGGELFF